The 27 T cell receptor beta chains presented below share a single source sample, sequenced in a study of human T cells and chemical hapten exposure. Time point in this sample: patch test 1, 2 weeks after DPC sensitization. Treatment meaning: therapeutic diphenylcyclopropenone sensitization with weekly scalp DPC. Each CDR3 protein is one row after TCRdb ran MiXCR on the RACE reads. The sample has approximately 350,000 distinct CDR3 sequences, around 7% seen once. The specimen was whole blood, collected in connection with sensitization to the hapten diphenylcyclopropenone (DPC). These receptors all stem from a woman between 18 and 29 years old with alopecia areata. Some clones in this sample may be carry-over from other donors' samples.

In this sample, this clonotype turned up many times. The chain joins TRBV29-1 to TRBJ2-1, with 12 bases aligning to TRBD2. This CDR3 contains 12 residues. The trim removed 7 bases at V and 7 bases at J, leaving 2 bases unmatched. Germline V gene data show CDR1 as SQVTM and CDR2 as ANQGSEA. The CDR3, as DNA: TGCAGCGGTGGACTAGCGGGGAATGAGCAGTTCTTC. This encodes CSGGLAGNEQFF.

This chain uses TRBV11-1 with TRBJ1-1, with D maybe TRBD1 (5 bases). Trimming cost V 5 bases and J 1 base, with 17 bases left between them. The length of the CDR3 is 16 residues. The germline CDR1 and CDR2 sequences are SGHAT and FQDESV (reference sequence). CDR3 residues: CASSPIAGYGNTEAFF. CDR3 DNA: TGTGCCAGCAGCCCAATAGCAGGGTATGGGAACACTGAAGCTTTCTTT.

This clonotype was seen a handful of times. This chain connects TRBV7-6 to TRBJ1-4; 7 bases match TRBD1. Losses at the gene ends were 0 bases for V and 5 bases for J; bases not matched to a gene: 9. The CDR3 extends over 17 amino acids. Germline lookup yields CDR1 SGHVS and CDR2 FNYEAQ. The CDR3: CASSLARLGQTNEKLFF. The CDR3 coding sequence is TGTGCCAGCAGCTTAGCCCGCCTGGGACAGACAAATGAAAAACTGTTTTTT.

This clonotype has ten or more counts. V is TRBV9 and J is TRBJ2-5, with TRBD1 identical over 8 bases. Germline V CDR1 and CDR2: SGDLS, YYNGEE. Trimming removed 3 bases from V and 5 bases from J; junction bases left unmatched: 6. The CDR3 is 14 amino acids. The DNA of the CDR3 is TGTGCCAGCAGCGCCGACAGGGGCTTGGAGACCCAGTACTTC. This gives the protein CASSADRGLETQYF.

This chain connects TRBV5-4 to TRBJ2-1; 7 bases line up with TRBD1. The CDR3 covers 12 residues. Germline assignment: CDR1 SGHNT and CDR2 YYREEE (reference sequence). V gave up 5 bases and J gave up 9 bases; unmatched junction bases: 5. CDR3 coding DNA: TGTGCCAGCAGGGGGACAGCTGGTGAGCAGTTCTTC. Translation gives CASRGTAGEQFF. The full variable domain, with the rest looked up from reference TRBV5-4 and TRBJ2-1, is ETGVTQSPTHLIKTRGQQVTLRCSSQSGHNTVSWYQQALGQGPQFIFQYYREEENGRGNFPPRFSGLQFPNYSSELNVNALELDDSALYLCASRGTAGEQFFGPGTRLTVL.

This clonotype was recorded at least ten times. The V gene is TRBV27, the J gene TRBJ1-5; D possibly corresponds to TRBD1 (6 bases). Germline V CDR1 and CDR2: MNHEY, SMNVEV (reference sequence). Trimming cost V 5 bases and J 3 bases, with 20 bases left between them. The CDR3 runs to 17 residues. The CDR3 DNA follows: TGTGCCAGCAGTACCTCGACGGACAGTTTCCCCAATCAGCCCCAGCATTTT. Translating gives CASSTSTDSFPNQPQHF.

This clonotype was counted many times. CDR3 DNA sequence: TGTGCCAGCAGCCTCTCCGCCGGGGGGGTGTCAGATACGCAGTATTTT. Its translation: CASSLSAGGVSDTQYF. The chain links TRBV6-1 to TRBJ2-3; 8 bases align to TRBD2. Germline V gene data show CDR1 as MNHNS and CDR2 as SASEGT. Trimming at V came to 6 bases and at J to 4 bases, leaving 12 bases not matched to a gene. The CDR3 is made up of 16 amino acids.

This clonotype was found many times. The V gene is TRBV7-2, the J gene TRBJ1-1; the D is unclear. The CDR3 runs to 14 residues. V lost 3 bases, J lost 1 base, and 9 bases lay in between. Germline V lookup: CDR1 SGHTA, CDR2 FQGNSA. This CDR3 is CASSLGSPNTEAFF. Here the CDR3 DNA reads TGTGCCAGCAGCTTGGGCAGCCCGAACACTGAAGCTTTCTTT. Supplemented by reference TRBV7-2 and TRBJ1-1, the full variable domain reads GAGVSQSPSNKVTEKGKDVELRCDPISGHTALYWYRQSLGQGLEFLIYFQGNSAPDKSGLPSDRFSAERTGGSVSTLTIQRTQQEDSAVYLCASSLGSPNTEAFFGQGTRLTVV.

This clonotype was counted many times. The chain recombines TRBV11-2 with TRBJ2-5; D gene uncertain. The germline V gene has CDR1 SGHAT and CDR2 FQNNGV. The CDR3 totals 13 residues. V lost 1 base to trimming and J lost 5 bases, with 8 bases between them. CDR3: CASSLGSSETQYF. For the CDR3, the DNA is TGTGCCAGCAGCTTAGGCAGCAGCGAGACCCAGTACTTC.

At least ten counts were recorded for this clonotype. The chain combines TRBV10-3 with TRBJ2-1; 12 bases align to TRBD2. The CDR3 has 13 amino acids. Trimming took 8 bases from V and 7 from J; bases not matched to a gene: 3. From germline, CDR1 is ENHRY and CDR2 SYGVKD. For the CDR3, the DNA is TGTGCCATCTCTAGCGGGGGGGGAAATGAGCAGTTCTTC. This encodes CAISSGGGNEQFF.

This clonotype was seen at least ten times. As DNA, the CDR3 is TGTGCCAGCAGCTTAGCGTCAGGGCTGTCGAACACTGAAGCTTTCTTT. Translated: CASSLASGLSNTEAFF. The chain employs TRBV7-9 and TRBJ1-1; D perhaps matches TRBD1 (5 bases). Germline-derived CDR1 and CDR2 are SEHNR and FQNEAQ (reference sequence). The CDR3 sequence is 16 residues long. The V gene lost 0 bases and the J gene lost 1 base, with 12 bases spanning the gap. Using reference TRBV7-9 and TRBJ1-1 for the parts outside the CDR3, the full variable domain is DTGVSQNPRHKITKRGQNVTFRCDPISEHNRLYWYRQTLGQGPEFLTYFQNEAQLEKSRLLSDRFSAERPKGSFSTLEIQRTEQGDSAMYLCASSLASGLSNTEAFFGQGTRLTVV.

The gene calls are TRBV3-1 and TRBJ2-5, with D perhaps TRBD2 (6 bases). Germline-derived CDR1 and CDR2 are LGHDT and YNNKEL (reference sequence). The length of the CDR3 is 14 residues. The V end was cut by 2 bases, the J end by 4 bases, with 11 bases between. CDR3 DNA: TGTGCCAGCAGCCAAAGGGACTGGTCAGAGACCCAGTACTTC. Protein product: CASSQRDWSETQYF.

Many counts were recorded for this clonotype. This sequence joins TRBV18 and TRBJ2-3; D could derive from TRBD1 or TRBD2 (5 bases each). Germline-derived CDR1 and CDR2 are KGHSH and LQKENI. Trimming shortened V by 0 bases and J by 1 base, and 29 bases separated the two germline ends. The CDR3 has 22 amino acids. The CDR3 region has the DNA TGTGCCAGCTCACCACCTAATTTGGTGGGGGATCCGGGTTCATTCGGCACAGATACGCAGTATTTT. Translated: CASSPPNLVGDPGSFGTDTQYF.

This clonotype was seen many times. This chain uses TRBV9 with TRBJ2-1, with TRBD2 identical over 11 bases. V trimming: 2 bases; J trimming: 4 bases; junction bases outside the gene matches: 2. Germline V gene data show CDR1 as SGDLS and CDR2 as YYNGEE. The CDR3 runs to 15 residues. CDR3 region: CASSVTSGVYNEQFF. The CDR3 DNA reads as TGTGCCAGCAGCGTGACTAGCGGGGTGTACAATGAGCAGTTCTTC.

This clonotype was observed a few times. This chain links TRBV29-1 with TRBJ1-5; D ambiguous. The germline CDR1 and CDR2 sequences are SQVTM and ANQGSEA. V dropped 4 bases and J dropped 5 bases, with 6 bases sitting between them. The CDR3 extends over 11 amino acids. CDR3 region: CSVGSDQPQHF. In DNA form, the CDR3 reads TGCAGCGTTGGGTCCGATCAGCCCCAGCATTTT.

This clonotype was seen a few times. The chain's CDR3 is CASSERQVYNSPLHF. Written as DNA, the CDR3 is TGTGCCAGCAGTGAACGACAGGTCTATAATTCACCCCTCCACTTT. The rearrangement joins TRBV6-1 to TRBJ1-6; D may be TRBD1 (6 bases). Germline values: CDR1 MNHNS, CDR2 SASEGT. The CDR3 is 15 amino acids. V dropped 2 bases and J dropped 3 bases, with 8 bases sitting between them.

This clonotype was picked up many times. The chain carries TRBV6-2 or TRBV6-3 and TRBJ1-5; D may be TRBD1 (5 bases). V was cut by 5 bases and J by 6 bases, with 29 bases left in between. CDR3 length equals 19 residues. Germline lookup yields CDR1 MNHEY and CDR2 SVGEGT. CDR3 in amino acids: CASSALMTGAGKEFQPQHF. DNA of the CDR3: TGTGCCAGCAGTGCGTTAATGACTGGGGCAGGGAAGGAATTTCAGCCCCAGCATTTT.

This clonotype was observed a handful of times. The CDR3 DNA reads as TGTGCCACCGACAAGACTCCGAGCTCCTATAATTCACCCCTCCACTTT. This gives the protein CATDKTPSSYNSPLHF. The chain recombines TRBV6-1 with TRBJ1-6; D is uncertain. With 10 bases removed from V and 0 bases from J, the gap between germline ends came to 16 bases. The length of the CDR3 is 16 residues. The germline CDR1 and CDR2 sequences are MNHNS and SASEGT.

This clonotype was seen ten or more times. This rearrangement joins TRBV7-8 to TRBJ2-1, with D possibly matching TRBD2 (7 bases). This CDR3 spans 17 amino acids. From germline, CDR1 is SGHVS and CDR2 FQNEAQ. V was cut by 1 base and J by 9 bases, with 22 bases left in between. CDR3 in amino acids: CASSLGGGGRPLSEQFF. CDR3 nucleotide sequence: TGTGCCAGCAGCTTAGGAGGGGGGGGACGGCCCCTTAGTGAGCAGTTCTTC.

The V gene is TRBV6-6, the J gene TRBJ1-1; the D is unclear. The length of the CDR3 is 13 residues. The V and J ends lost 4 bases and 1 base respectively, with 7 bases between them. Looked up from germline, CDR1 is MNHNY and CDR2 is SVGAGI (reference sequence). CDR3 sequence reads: CASSSNRNTEAFF. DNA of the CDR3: TGTGCCAGCAGTTCAAACAGGAACACTGAAGCTTTCTTT.

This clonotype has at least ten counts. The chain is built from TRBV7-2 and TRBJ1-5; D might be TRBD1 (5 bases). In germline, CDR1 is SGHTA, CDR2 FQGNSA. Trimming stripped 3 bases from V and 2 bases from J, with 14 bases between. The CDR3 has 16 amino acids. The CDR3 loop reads CASSLGGHKGNQPQHF. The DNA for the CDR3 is TGTGCCAGCAGCTTGGGGGGTCACAAGGGCAATCAGCCCCAGCATTTT.

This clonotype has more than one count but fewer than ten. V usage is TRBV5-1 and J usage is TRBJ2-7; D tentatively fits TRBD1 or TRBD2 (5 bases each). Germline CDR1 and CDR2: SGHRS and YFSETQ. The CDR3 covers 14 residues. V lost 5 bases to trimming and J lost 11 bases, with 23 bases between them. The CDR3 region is CASSSMPGPQAEYF. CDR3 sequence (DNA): TGCGCCAGCAGTTCGATGCCGGGACCACAGGCGGAGTACTTC.

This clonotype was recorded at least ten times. CDR3 loop: CASSTRSPFSTDTQYF. In DNA, the CDR3 is TGTGCCAGCAGCACGCGGTCCCCGTTTAGCACAGATACGCAGTATTTT. The chain uses TRBV11-2 and TRBJ2-3; D not certain. This CDR3 spans 16 amino acids. The V end was cut by 5 bases, the J end by 0 bases, with 15 bases between. Germline V gene sequence: CDR1 SGHAT, CDR2 FQNNGV.

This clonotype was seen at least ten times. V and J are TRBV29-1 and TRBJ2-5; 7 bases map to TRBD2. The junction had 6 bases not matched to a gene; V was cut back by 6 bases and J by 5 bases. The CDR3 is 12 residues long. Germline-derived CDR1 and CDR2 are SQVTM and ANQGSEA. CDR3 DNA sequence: TGCAGCGTCAAGACTAGCTATGAGACCCAGTACTTC. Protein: CSVKTSYETQYF.

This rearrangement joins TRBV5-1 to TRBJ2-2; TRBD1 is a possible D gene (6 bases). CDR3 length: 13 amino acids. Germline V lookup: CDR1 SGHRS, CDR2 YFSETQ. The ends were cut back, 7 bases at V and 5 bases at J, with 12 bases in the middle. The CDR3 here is CASLGAGTGELFF. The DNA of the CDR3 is TGCGCCAGCCTGGGGGCTGGAACCGGGGAGCTGTTTTTT.

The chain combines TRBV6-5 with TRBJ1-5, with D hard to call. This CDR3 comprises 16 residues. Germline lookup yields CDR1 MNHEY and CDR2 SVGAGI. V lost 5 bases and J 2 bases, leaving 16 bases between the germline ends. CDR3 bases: TGTGCCAGCAGTGAACGACGGGGATCGGGCAATCAGCCCCAGCATTTT. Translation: CASSERRGSGNQPQHF.

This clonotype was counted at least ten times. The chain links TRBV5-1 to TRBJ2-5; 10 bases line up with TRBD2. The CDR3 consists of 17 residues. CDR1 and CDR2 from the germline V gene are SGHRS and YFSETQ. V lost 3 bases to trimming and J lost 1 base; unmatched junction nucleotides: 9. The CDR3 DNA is TGCGCCAGCAGCTACCCCACTAGCGGGGAGCGCCAAGAGACCCAGTACTTC. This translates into CASSYPTSGERQETQYF.